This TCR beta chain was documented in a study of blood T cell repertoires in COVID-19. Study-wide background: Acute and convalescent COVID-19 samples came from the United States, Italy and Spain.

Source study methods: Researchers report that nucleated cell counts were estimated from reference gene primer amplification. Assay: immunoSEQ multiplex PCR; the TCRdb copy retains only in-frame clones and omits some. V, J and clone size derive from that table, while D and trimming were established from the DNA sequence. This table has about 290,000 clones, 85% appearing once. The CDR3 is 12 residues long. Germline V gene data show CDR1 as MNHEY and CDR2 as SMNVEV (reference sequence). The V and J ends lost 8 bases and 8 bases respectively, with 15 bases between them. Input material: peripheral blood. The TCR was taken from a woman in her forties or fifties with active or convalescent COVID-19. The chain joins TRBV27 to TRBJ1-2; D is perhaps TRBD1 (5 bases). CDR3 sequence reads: CASPSRAGGYTF. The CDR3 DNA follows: TGTGCCAGCCCTTCTCGGGCAGGGGGCTACACCTTC.